This TCR beta chain was found in a study of blood T cell repertoires in COVID-19. At the level of the study: COVID-19 samples from acute and convalescent phases originated in the United States, Italy and Spain. The analysed material was cDNA or gDNA that came from T cells, B-cell-depleted T cells, or PBMCs.

Per the germline V gene, CDR1 is KGHSH and CDR2 is LQKENI. V was trimmed by 3 bases and J by 2 bases, leaving 8 bases between them. The CDR3 has 14 residues. Original handling: By means of reference gene primer amplification, nucleated cell counts were estimated. Data came from immunoSEQ multiplex PCR; TCRdb stores just in-frame clones and leaves some out. That table gives V, J and clone size, and the DNA gave D and trimming. There are fewer than 200,000 clones in the sample; about four fifths occur only once, and approximately 7% lies in the top ten. The receptor's source is a man between 65 and 85 years old with active or convalescent COVID-19. Sequenced sample: peripheral blood. The V and J genes are TRBV18 and TRBJ1-3, with D unclear. The CDR3 nucleotides read TGTGCCAGCTCACCTCTCAACACTGGAAACACCATATATTTT. This codes for CASSPLNTGNTIYF.